One and the same sample provided the 27 T cell receptor beta chains below, sequenced in a study of T cells in Graves' hyperthyroidism and ophthalmopathy. The CDR3 regions of TCR beta were amplified from RNA transcripts. TCR CDR3 regions were first amplified by RT-PCR with HTBI primers. Using its own MiXCR run on the multiplex PCR reads, TCRdb lists one record per CDR3 protein. The repertoire holds 400,000 to 550,000 distinct CDR3 sequences, with approximately 25% as singletons. Input material: blood. These receptor sequences come from a woman younger than 45 with Graves' ophthalmopathy.

V gene TRBV3-1 combines with J gene TRBJ2-1; 12 positions match TRBD2. Trimming removed 1 base from V and 5 bases from J; junction bases left unmatched: 6. The CDR3 spans 17 residues. Per germline, CDR1 LGHDT and CDR2 YNNKEL (reference sequence). CDR3: CASSQVHLAGGDNEQFF. DNA for the CDR3: TGTGCCAGCAGCCAAGTCCATCTAGCGGGGGGGGACAATGAGCAGTTCTTC.

This clonotype was seen a few times. The chain joins TRBV28 to TRBJ2-7; D remains unclear. Germline values: CDR1 MDHEN, CDR2 SYDVKM. The CDR3 runs 14 residues. Trimming pared 3 bases from V and 7 bases from J, leaving 16 bases between. The CDR3 DNA reads TGTGCCAGCAGTTTCGAATTAGGGTCTCGGGAGCAGTACTTC. This encodes CASSFELGSREQYF.

In its sample, this clonotype was seen many times. This chain joins TRBV6-2 or TRBV6-3 and TRBJ2-5; D remains unclear. In germline, CDR1 is MNHEY, CDR2 SVGEGT. The CDR3 is 12 amino acids. With 6 bases removed from V and 5 bases from J, the gap between germline ends came to 10 bases. DNA for the CDR3: TGTGCCAGCAGAAGTGATACGGAGACCCAGTACTTC. It is translated as CASRSDTETQYF.

This clonotype was seen repeatedly, ten times or more. V usage is TRBV12-3 or TRBV12-4 and J usage is TRBJ2-7; a weak D match, TRBD1 (6 bases). The CDR3 covers 13 residues. V was cut by 2 bases and J by 6 bases, with 11 bases left in between. The chain's CDR3 is CASSLLQGSEQYF. CDR3 nucleotide sequence: TGTGCCAGCAGTTTACTTCAGGGGTCCGAGCAGTACTTC.

This clonotype was picked up a small number of times. The V call is TRBV6-1, the J call TRBJ1-1, with D possibly TRBD1 on 5 matching bases. Trimming shortened V by 1 base and J by 10 bases, and 13 bases separated the two germline ends. The germline gives CDR1 MNHNS, CDR2 SASEGT. The CDR3 contains 13 residues. The DNA for the CDR3 is TGTGCCAGCAGTGAAGACAGGTCCGGGAGAGCTTTCTTT. The encoded protein is CASSEDRSGRAFF.

With regard to this clonotype: The junction shows a germline mismatch at one end, possibly a read error. This sequence joins TRBV6-1 and TRBJ2-7, with 10 bases fitting TRBD1. This CDR3 contains 16 residues. Per the germline V gene, CDR1 is MNHNS and CDR2 is SASEGT. The CDR3 sequence is CASSGDRGPNSYERYF. The DNA for the CDR3 is TGTGCCAGCAGCGGAGACAGGGGGCCGAACTCCTACGAGCGGTACTTC.

This clonotype occurred a few times. The chain is built from TRBV29-1 and TRBJ2-7; D unclear. Trimming left V 4 bases short and J 4 bases short, with 11 bases between. Germline values: CDR1 SQVTM, CDR2 ANQGSEA. The CDR3 has 12 residues. For the CDR3, the DNA is TGCAGCGTTGTTTTACAGCATTACGAGCAGTACTTC. Protein: CSVVLQHYEQYF.

This clonotype was seen more than once but under ten times. This could be a read error, since a much larger clone is one nucleotide away. The V gene is TRBV27, the J gene TRBJ1-1; D is unclear. CDR3 length: 14 amino acids. Germline CDR1 reads MNHEY; CDR2 reads SMNVEV (reference sequence). The CDR3 nucleotides are TGTGCCAGCAGTCCCCTTTCCCGGGCCACTGAAGCTTGCTTT. Translating gives CASSPLSRATEACF.

As for this clonotype: This likely comes from a read error, as the CDR3 has no conserved phenylalanine or tryptophan at its end. The J gene is TRBJ1-5, the V gene TRBV20-1; TRBD1 might be the D (6 bases). The germline CDR1 and CDR2 sequences are DFQATT and SNEGSKA (reference sequence). With 2 bases removed from V and 0 bases from J, the gap between germline ends came to 8 bases. The CDR3 extends over 14 amino acids. CDR3 sequence reads: CSARRGDSNQPQHL. CDR3 sequence (DNA): TGCAGTGCTAGAAGGGGGGATAGCAATCAGCCCCAGCATCTT.

This clonotype has ten or more counts. The chain has TRBV2 and TRBJ2-2; D not certain. V was clipped by 9 bases and J by 7 bases, with 15 bases between them. This CDR3 spans 13 amino acids. Per the germline V gene, CDR1 is SNHLY and CDR2 is FYNNEI. CDR3 loop: CASDLVGYGELFF. The CDR3 DNA sequence: TGTGCCAGTGACCTTGTGGGTTACGGGGAGCTGTTTTTT.

This clonotype was counted ten times or more. This chain's CDR3 is CATRPGSNQPQHF. CDR3 in DNA: TGTGCCACCCGCCCCGGGAGCAATCAGCCCCAGCATTTT. The V call is TRBV19, the J call TRBJ1-5; D gene uncertain. In germline, CDR1 is LNHDA, CDR2 SQIVND (reference sequence). Trimming left V 10 bases short and J 1 base short, with 11 bases between. The CDR3 is made up of 13 amino acids.

This clonotype was detected many times. This chain connects TRBV5-1 to TRBJ2-7, with a tentative D call TRBD1 (5 bases). The CDR3 spans 14 residues. The germline V and J ends were trimmed by 6 bases and 2 bases, with 15 bases remaining between them. Germline V gene lookup returns CDR1 SGHRS and CDR2 YFSETQ. For the CDR3, the DNA is TGCGCCAGCACCGAGGAAGACAGACCCTACGAGCAGTACTTC. Protein product: CASTEEDRPYEQYF. Full variable domain (missing parts from reference TRBV5-1 and TRBJ2-7): KAGVTQTPRYLIKTRGQQVTLSCSPISGHRSVSWYQQTPGQGLQFLFEYFSETQRNKGNFPGRFSGRQFSNSRSEMNVSTLELGDSALYLCASTEEDRPYEQYFGPGTRLTVT.

The table lists this clonotype with a count of one. DNA for the CDR3: TGTGCCAGCAGTGAAGGGGCAGGGAGTGGCTACACCTTC. Amino acid sequence: CASSEGAGSGYTF. This chain uses TRBV6-1 with TRBJ1-2, with D perhaps matching TRBD1 (5 bases). V was cut by 1 base and J by 7 bases, with 10 bases left in between. This CDR3 is built from 13 residues. From germline, CDR1 is MNHNS and CDR2 SASEGT.

This rearrangement joins TRBV12-3 or TRBV12-4 to TRBJ1-1, with 10 bases that match TRBD1. V lost 6 bases, J lost 5 bases, and 6 bases stayed unmatched. The CDR3 is 14 amino acids. In DNA form, the CDR3 reads TGTGCCAGCAGGGGGACAGGGGCAAAAACTGAAGCTTTCTTT. Protein product: CASRGTGAKTEAFF.

This clonotype was detected ten times or more. This may be a read error: a much more frequent sequence differs by one nucleotide. The chain has TRBV12-3 or TRBV12-4 and TRBJ1-1; D gene uncertain. The CDR3 has 14 residues. For the CDR3, the DNA is TGTGCCAGCAGTCTCAGGTATCCGAACATTGAAGCTTTCTTT. This sequence encodes CASSLRYPNIEAFF.

This clonotype was seen only a few times. V gene TRBV20-1 combines with J gene TRBJ1-5; 7 nucleotides match TRBD1. V shed 3 bases and J 3 bases; nucleotides not matched to a gene: 17. CDR3 length equals 18 residues. Germline loops: CDR1 DFQATT, CDR2 SNEGSKA (reference sequence). In DNA form, the CDR3 reads TGCAGTGCTAGTGGGAGGGGGCCCGGGACTAGTAACAATCAGCCCCAGCATTTT. It yields the protein CSASGRGPGTSNNQPQHF.

The rearrangement joins TRBV12-3 or TRBV12-4 to TRBJ2-7; D might be TRBD2 (6 bases). The CDR3 runs 13 residues. Trimming removed 6 bases at V and 2 bases at J, with 11 bases between. Here the CDR3 reads CASRVGGTYEQYF. The CDR3 DNA reads as TGTGCCAGCAGGGTCGGGGGAACCTACGAGCAGTACTTC.

This clonotype has at least ten counts. The chain uses TRBV10-3 and TRBJ1-5; a weak D match, TRBD1 (5 bases). Trimming cost V 0 bases and J 4 bases, with 10 bases left between them. The CDR3 has 15 residues. Germline V gene data show CDR1 as ENHRY and CDR2 as SYGVKD. The CDR3 nucleotides read TGTGCCATCAGTGAGTCGGTTGGGGGGAATCAGCCCCAGCATTTT. This sequence encodes CAISESVGGNQPQHF.

This clonotype has ten or more counts. The rearrangement uses TRBV28 and TRBJ2-7; D call uncertain. V shed 2 bases and J shed 8 bases, with 13 bases lying between them. Germline assignment: CDR1 MDHEN and CDR2 SYDVKM. This CDR3 comprises 13 residues. CDR3 DNA: TGTGCCAGCAGTTTAGCACCCCTCACGAAGCAGTACTTC. This encodes CASSLAPLTKQYF.

The rearrangement links TRBV7-3 to TRBJ2-7, with 8 bases matching TRBD1. Trimming at V came to 4 bases and at J to 2 bases, leaving 7 bases not matched to a gene. The length of the CDR3 is 15 residues. Per the germline V gene, CDR1 is SGHTA and CDR2 is FQGTGA. The CDR3 loop reads CASSYDRGPPYEQYF. The CDR3 DNA is TGTGCCAGCAGCTATGACAGGGGCCCCCCCTACGAGCAGTACTTC.

The rearrangement links TRBV20-1 to TRBJ2-5, with D perhaps given as TRBD1 or TRBD2 (5 bases each). Germline V gene sequence: CDR1 DFQATT, CDR2 SNEGSKA (reference sequence). The CDR3 covers 14 residues. The V gene lost 5 bases and the J gene lost 3 bases, with 16 bases spanning the gap. The CDR3 region is CSAGGGAGKETQYF. As DNA, the CDR3 is TGCAGTGCTGGGGGTGGGGCGGGCAAAGAGACCCAGTACTTC.

This clonotype was observed many times. V gene TRBV6-2 or TRBV6-3 combines with J gene TRBJ1-5; no clear D gene. Deletions cut 2 bases from V and 1 base from J, with 15 bases between. Germline V gene lookup returns CDR1 MNHEY and CDR2 SVGEGT. This CDR3 has 17 amino acids. CDR3 DNA: TGTGCCAGCAGTTACCTGATCGGACTTGGAAGCAATCAGCCCCAGCATTTT. It encodes CASSYLIGLGSNQPQHF.

Details on this clonotype: It may be a read error: a sequence one base away is much more abundant. V and J are TRBV6-4 and TRBJ2-4; 8 positions agree with TRBD1. The CDR3 covers 15 residues. Looked up from germline, CDR1 is MRHNA and CDR2 is SNTAGT. CDR3 DNA: TGTGCCAGCAGCTACAGGGGGTCGGTCAAAAACATTAAGTACTTC. Translated: CASSYRGSVKNIKYF.

This clonotype was detected only a few times. V and J are TRBV6-4 and TRBJ1-2; TRBD1 is a possible D gene (5 bases). The CDR3 extends over 15 amino acids. Germline values: CDR1 MRHNA, CDR2 SNTAGT. V gave up 3 bases and J gave up 8 bases, with 19 bases separating them. Here the CDR3 DNA reads TGTGCCAGCAGTGAGCACGCGGGACGCTCAACCGGCTACACCTTC. Translation gives CASSEHAGRSTGYTF.

The rearrangement links TRBV2 to TRBJ2-7; TRBD1 matches 9 bases. Trimming cost V 7 bases and J 2 bases; bases outside gene matches: 9. The CDR3 runs 15 residues. Germline-derived CDR1 and CDR2 are SNHLY and FYNNEI. CDR3 protein: CASKSQGAIPYEQYF. CDR3 DNA sequence: TGTGCCAGCAAATCACAGGGGGCGATTCCCTACGAGCAGTACTTC. The full variable domain, with the rest looked up from reference TRBV2 and TRBJ2-7, is EPEVTQTPSHQVTQMGQEVILRCVPISNHLYFYWYRQILGQKVEFLVSFYNNEISEKSEIFDDQFSVERPDGSNFTLKIRSTKLEDSAMYFCASKSQGAIPYEQYFGPGTRLTVT.

This clonotype was detected once. This sequence joins TRBV29-1 and TRBJ2-7, with 10 bases identical to TRBD1. CDR1 is SQVTM, CDR2 ANQGSEA, per germline. The CDR3 contains 14 residues. J lost 7 bases, V lost 1 base, and 7 bases had no gene match. CDR3 coding DNA: TGCAGCGTTGAAGCGGGACAGGGGATCGGGGAGCAGTACTTC. This encodes CSVEAGQGIGEQYF.

This chain uses TRBV7-2 with TRBJ1-2, with 9 bases aligning to TRBD1. J gave up 3 bases and V 5 bases, and 4 bases lay outside the gene matches. The CDR3 sequence is 14 residues long. The germline gives CDR1 SGHTA, CDR2 FQGNSA. CDR3 sequence (DNA): TGTGCCAGCAGCCAGACAGGGGGTGACTATGGCTACACCTTC. Translated: CASSQTGGDYGYTF.